Listed here is a single T cell receptor beta chain. Its antigen remains unidentified. A read error may produce the germline difference seen at one junction end. The CDR3 totals 16 residues. Germline V gives CDR1 MGHRA, CDR2 YSYEKL. PCR used 60 Vbeta primers and 13 Jbeta primers. Profiled with immunoSEQ multiplex PCR; TCRdb holds only in-frame clones, not every one. The sample records some 150,000 clones, approximately 78% being singletons. This specimen comes from a study of cytomegalovirus exposure and HLA in healthy donors. Study in general: Most genotyped donors, 65% to 90% of more than 300, had Caucasian-associated genetic ancestry.

The study's findings and limits: A later analysis associated 15,000 or so TCR beta sequences with HLA alleles at a 0.05 false discovery rate. There were several of the most significant clusters that appeared linked to common viral pathogens in a later analysis. The authors later linked a missense DCLRE1C variant to TCR beta V- and J-gene trimming.

The chain uses TRBV4-1 and TRBJ1-3; D not certain. This clonotype originated in a young man in good health and CMV-seropositive. Sequenced: PBMCs. The DNA of the CDR3 is TGCGCCAGCAGCCAAGATCAGTTGGCAGTCGGGAGCTCCATACATTTT. Translated: CASSQDQLAVGSSIHF.